The 31 T cell receptor beta chains reported below all come from one sample, sequenced in a study of immune evolution from preneoplasia to lung adenocarcinoma. The data were produced by immunoSEQ multiplex PCR, yet TCRdb's version contains in-frame clones alone and is incomplete. The profile shows about 13,000 clones, 70% to 90% of them singletons. Sequenced input: FFPE minimally invasive lung adenocarcinoma tissue. Receptors were obtained from a person aged 65-85 years with lung adenocarcinoma.

The rearrangement links TRBV30 to TRBJ2-2, with TRBD2 matching 11 bases. This CDR3 region has 14 residues. Germline V CDR1 and CDR2: GTSNPN, SVGIG (reference sequence). Trimming cost V 5 bases and J 7 bases; bases outside gene matches: 6. As DNA, the CDR3 is TGTGCCTGGGGACGGACTAGCGGGTTCGGGGAGCTGTTTTTT. As protein: CAWGRTSGFGELFF. The variable domain in full, completed from reference TRBV30 and TRBJ2-2, reads SQTIHQWPATLVQPVGSPLSLECTVEGTSNPNLYWYRQAAGRGLQLLFYSVGIGQISSEVPQNLSASRPQDRQFILSSKKLLLSDSGFYLCAWGRTSGFGELFFGEGSRLTVL.

A word on this clone: Compared with germline, one end of the junction differs, possibly owing to a read error. The rearrangement links TRBV18 to TRBJ2-3; the D gene is possibly TRBD2 (6 bases). The germline gives CDR1 KGHSH, CDR2 LQKENI. This CDR3 spans 16 amino acids. The CDR3 loop reads CASSPTWGDGTDTQYF. As DNA, the CDR3 is TGTGCCAGTTCACCGACTTGGGGGGATGGCACAGATACGCAGTATTTT.

There are a few counts of this clone. This rearrangement joins TRBV28 to TRBJ2-5; D uncertain. This CDR3 comprises 13 residues. Trimming removed 3 bases at V and 0 bases at J, with 5 bases between. Germline loops: CDR1 MDHEN, CDR2 SYDVKM. Here the CDR3 reads CASSLEYQETQYF. In DNA form, the CDR3 reads TGTGCCAGCAGTTTGGAGTACCAAGAGACCCAGTACTTC.

A remark on this clone: Germline and junction disagree at one end, which may indicate a read error. The V call is TRBV4-1, the J call TRBJ2-3, with no clear D. The CDR3 covers 15 residues. CDR1 and CDR2 (germline): MGHRA, YSYEKL. The CDR3 loop is CASSQVDLPTDMQYF. The CDR3 nucleotides read TGCGCCAGCAGCCAAGTTGATCTACCCACAGATATGCAGTATTTT.

The V call is TRBV4-1, the J call TRBJ2-6; 7 bases match TRBD1. From germline, CDR1 is MGHRA and CDR2 YSYEKL. The ends lost 0 bases at V and 0 bases at J; junction bases unmatched: 8. The CDR3 is 19 residues long. CDR3 nucleotide sequence: TGCGCCAGCAGCCAAGATACGAGGGGGCGGTTCTCTGGGGCCAACGTCCTGACTTTC. Residues: CASSQDTRGRFSGANVLTF.

The sample holds a few counts of this clone. The chain recombines TRBV28 with TRBJ2-2; TRBD2 is a possible D gene (5 bases). The V and J ends lost 4 bases and 3 bases respectively, with 15 bases between them. The germline CDR1 and CDR2 sequences are MDHEN and SYDVKM. The length of the CDR3 is 16 residues. CDR3 coding DNA: TGTGCCAGCAGTTCAAAATTCGGGGTTTACACCGGGGAGCTGTTTTTT. Protein sequence: CASSSKFGVYTGELFF.

The chain carries TRBV6-6 and TRBJ1-5; D uncertain. V gave up 5 bases and J gave up 7 bases, with 6 bases separating them. Germline V gene data show CDR1 as MNHNY and CDR2 as SVGAGI (reference sequence). The CDR3 has 11 residues. The CDR3 reads CASSQGQPQHF. As DNA, the CDR3 is TGTGCCAGCAGTCAAGGACAGCCCCAGCATTTT.

This chain joins TRBV7-2 and TRBJ2-1, with 12 bases fitting TRBD2. The CDR3 loop spans 19 amino acids. The junction had 13 bases not matched to a gene; V was cut back by 1 base and J by 6 bases. Germline CDR1 is SGHTA and CDR2 is FQGNSA. The CDR3 DNA follows: TGTGCCAGCAGCTTAGACCAAGCCTCCCTAGCGGGGGGGATCAATGAGCAGTTCTTC. Protein sequence: CASSLDQASLAGGINEQFF.

The chain combines TRBV5-1 with TRBJ2-3, with unresolved D. The CDR3 spans 14 residues. Trimming took 2 bases from V and 4 from J, leaving 11 bases between them. Germline V gene data show CDR1 as SGHRS and CDR2 as YFSETQ. The CDR3 sequence: CASSLVAEADTQYF. CDR3 DNA sequence: TGCGCCAGCAGCTTAGTAGCCGAAGCAGATACGCAGTATTTT.

This clone has just a few counts. The chain uses TRBV4-1 and TRBJ2-1; possibly TRBD2 for D (6 bases). Looked up from germline, CDR1 is MGHRA and CDR2 is YSYEKL. V gave up 5 bases and J gave up 0 bases, with 14 bases separating them. The CDR3 contains 16 residues. The CDR3 DNA follows: TGCGCCAGCAGCTTAACTAGCTACCCCTCCTACAATGAGCAGTTCTTC. It encodes CASSLTSYPSYNEQFF.

This sequence joins TRBV19 and TRBJ1-4; 8 nucleotides align to TRBD1. V was clipped by 5 bases and J by 7 bases; unmatched bases: 12. Looked up from germline, CDR1 is LNHDA and CDR2 is SQIVND (reference sequence). The CDR3 is 16 amino acids. The CDR3: CASSDPIQGAFEKLFF. CDR3 in DNA: TGTGCCAGTAGTGATCCCATCCAGGGGGCGTTTGAAAAACTGTTTTTT.

This clone is a singleton in its sample. The chain recombines TRBV4-2 with TRBJ1-1, with D unclear. The CDR3 has 12 residues. Germline V gene sequence: CDR1 LGHNA, CDR2 YNFKEQ. Deletions cut 0 bases from V and 7 bases from J, with 6 bases between. The CDR3 reads CASSQDQYEAFF. Here the CDR3 DNA reads TGTGCCAGCAGCCAAGATCAGTATGAAGCTTTCTTT.

The chain employs TRBV28 and TRBJ1-6; 7 nucleotides line up with TRBD1. Germline V gene lookup returns CDR1 MDHEN and CDR2 SYDVKM. CDR3 length: 14 residues. Trimming at V came to 7 bases and at J to 10 bases, leaving 10 bases not matched to a gene. CDR3 bases: TGTGCCAGCACTAACGACAGGGAGGCATCACCCCTCCACTTT. Protein sequence: CASTNDREASPLHF. Variable domain in full (rest from reference TRBV28 and TRBJ1-6): DVKVTQSSRYLVKRTGEKVFLECVQDMDHENMFWYRQDPGLGLRLIYFSYDVKMKEKGDIPEGYSVSREKKERFSLILESASTNQTSMYLCASTNDREASPLHFGNGTRLTVT.

V usage is TRBV28 and J usage is TRBJ2-1, with 9 bases that match TRBD1. The CDR3 is 15 residues long. J lost 5 bases, V lost 9 bases, and 11 bases had no gene match. Germline V gives CDR1 MDHEN, CDR2 SYDVKM. In nucleotides, the CDR3 is TGTGCCAGTACCCCCCGGGACAGGGTAAACAATGAGCAGTTCTTC. It is translated as CASTPRDRVNNEQFF.

The chain combines TRBV28 with TRBJ2-3, with 10 positions matching TRBD1. V lost 3 bases, J lost 5 bases, and 8 bases stayed unmatched. The CDR3 totals 16 residues. In germline, CDR1 is MDHEN, CDR2 SYDVKM. CDR3 in DNA: TGTGCCAGCAGTTTGGTAGGGACAGGGGTCATAGATACGCAGTATTTT. Encoded protein: CASSLVGTGVIDTQYF.

This clone has more than one count but fewer than ten. This chain links TRBV5-1 with TRBJ1-4; tentative D call: TRBD1 (5 bases). The ends were cut back, 6 bases at V and 1 base at J, with 13 bases in the middle. Germline CDR1 is SGHRS and CDR2 is YFSETQ. The CDR3 runs to 15 residues. CDR3 DNA sequence: TGCGCCAGCACCCGGGACGGGGGAACTAATGAAAAACTGTTTTTT. This translates into CASTRDGGTNEKLFF.

This clone appeared a single time. The chain uses TRBV28 and TRBJ1-5, with D tentatively TRBD1 (5 bases). Germline V gene data show CDR1 as MDHEN and CDR2 as SYDVKM. V gave up 6 bases and J gave up 1 base, with 7 bases separating them. The CDR3 totals 13 residues. The CDR3 coding sequence is TGTGCCAGCAGAAGGGACAGCAATCAGCCCCAGCATTTT. This gives the protein CASRRDSNQPQHF.

The chain recombines TRBV30 with TRBJ1-4; 9 nucleotides align to TRBD1. This CDR3 has 14 amino acids. Unmatched junction bases numbered 12, after V lost 6 bases and J lost 10 bases. In germline, CDR1 is GTSNPN, CDR2 SVGIG (reference sequence). The CDR3 reads CACDPGQGKGKLFF. In nucleotides, the CDR3 is TGTGCCTGCGACCCGGGACAGGGAAAGGGAAAACTGTTTTTT.

This clone was detected a few times. V and J are TRBV6-1 and TRBJ2-2; no reliable D call. This CDR3 has 11 amino acids. Germline V gene sequence: CDR1 MNHNS, CDR2 SASEGT. V shed 6 bases and J shed 2 bases, with 1 base lying between them. This CDR3 is CASSNTGELFF. As DNA, the CDR3 is TGTGCCAGCAGCAACACCGGGGAGCTGTTTTTT.

CDR3 DNA sequence: TGTGCCAGCAGTAAAGGGGGCAGGGCCACTGAAGCTTTCTTT. Amino acids: CASSKGGRATEAFF. The rearrangement joins TRBV6-1 to TRBJ1-1, with 7 bases identical to TRBD1. Looked up from germline, CDR1 is MNHNS and CDR2 is SASEGT. CDR3 length equals 14 residues. Germline trimming cut 5 bases from V and 4 bases from J; bases unmatched to any gene: 7.

The CDR3 region has the DNA TGTGCCAGCAGCCTACTAGCGGGGGACTCCTACGAGCAGTACTTC. Encoded protein: CASSLLAGDSYEQYF. This chain joins TRBV7-3 and TRBJ2-7, with 11 bases matching TRBD2. CDR1 and CDR2 (germline): SGHTA, FQGTGA. The CDR3 is made up of 15 amino acids. After removal of 5 bases from V and 0 bases from J, the junction contained 3 bases not matched to a gene. The variable domain in full, completed from reference TRBV7-3 and TRBJ2-7, reads GAGVSQTPSNKVTEKGKYVELRCDPISGHTALYWYRQSLGQGPEFLIYFQGTGAADDSGLPNDRFFAVRPEGSVSTLKIQRTERGDSAVYLCASSLLAGDSYEQYFGPGTRLTVT.

The chain carries TRBV30 and TRBJ1-1; D unresolved. Trimming removed 3 bases at V and 6 bases at J, with 20 bases between. CDR1 is GTSNPN and CDR2 is SVGIG in the germline V gene (reference sequence). The CDR3 has 15 residues. The CDR3 DNA sequence: TGTGCCTGGAGCAATGCAGCGTGGACCGGCGCTGAAGCTTTCTTT. This gives the protein CAWSNAAWTGAEAFF.

As for this clone: Relative to the germline gene, one junction end is altered; a read error may explain this. The gene calls are TRBV27 and TRBJ2-5; a weak D match, TRBD1 (6 bases). In germline, CDR1 is MNHEY, CDR2 SMNVEV (reference sequence). The CDR3 consists of 14 residues. The CDR3 bases are TGTGCCAGCAGTTTAAAGCTTGGGGCTCGGGACAAAGACTTC. Amino acid sequence: CASSLKLGARDKDF.

The chain has TRBV29-1 and TRBJ2-3; D is unresolved. The germline gives CDR1 SQVTM, CDR2 ANQGSEA. The V end was cut by 3 bases, the J end by 4 bases, with 11 bases between. This CDR3 contains 13 residues. CDR3 amino acids: CSVDGVAADTQYF. As DNA, the CDR3 is TGCAGCGTTGATGGAGTCGCAGCAGATACGCAGTATTTT.

The chain links TRBV27 to TRBJ1-2, with a tentative D call TRBD1 (5 bases). V shed 8 bases and J shed 3 bases, with 7 bases lying between them. The CDR3 extends over 11 amino acids. The germline V gene encodes CDR1 MNHEY and CDR2 SMNVEV (reference sequence). Here the CDR3 DNA reads TGTGCCAGCGGCAGGGACTATGGCTACACCTTC. Protein product: CASGRDYGYTF.

The J gene is TRBJ2-1, the V gene TRBV27; D assignment may be TRBD1 or TRBD2 (5 bases each). Germline CDR1 is MNHEY and CDR2 is SMNVEV (reference sequence). This CDR3 is 13 amino acids long. Trimming took 10 bases from V and 7 from J, leaving 17 bases between them. CDR3 loop: CATSRGNNNEQFF. The CDR3 nucleotides are TGTGCCACCTCGAGGGGCAACAATAATGAGCAGTTCTTC.

The CDR3 region has the DNA TGTGCCAGCAGTCGGACAGGGGCTGAAGCTTTCTTT. Its protein product is CASSRTGAEAFF. The V and J genes are TRBV27 and TRBJ1-1; TRBD1 matches at 9 bases. The germline V gene has CDR1 MNHEY and CDR2 SMNVEV (reference sequence). The CDR3 consists of 12 residues. J lost 6 bases, V lost 5 bases, and 1 base had no gene match.

The V call is TRBV28, the J call TRBJ1-6; D may be TRBD1 (6 bases). The V gene's germline CDR1 is MDHEN and CDR2 SYDVKM. The CDR3 runs 15 residues. Trimming pared 3 bases from V and 9 bases from J, leaving 15 bases between. The CDR3, as DNA: TGTGCCAGCAGTTTTATAAGACAGGCGGGTTCACCCCTCCACTTT. Translating gives CASSFIRQAGSPLHF.

The V gene is TRBV13, the J gene TRBJ2-7; possibly TRBD2 for D (6 bases). The CDR3 runs to 14 residues. V lost 5 bases to trimming and J lost 0 bases, with 11 bases between them. From germline, CDR1 is PRHDT and CDR2 FYEKMQ (reference sequence). The CDR3 nucleotides are TGTGCCAGCAGCCCCTCGGGGGACTCCTACGAGCAGTACTTC. This sequence encodes CASSPSGDSYEQYF. The full variable domain, in which reference TRBV13 and TRBJ2-7 provide the parts outside the CDR3, is AAGVIQSPRHLIKEKRETATLKCYPIPRHDTVYWYQQGPGQDPQFLISFYEKMQSDKGSIPDRFSAQQFSDYHSELNMSSLELGDSALYFCASSPSGDSYEQYFGPGTRLTVT.

This clone was seen a few times. The chain recombines TRBV5-4 with TRBJ2-7; no firm D call. V gave up 2 bases and J gave up 7 bases, with 10 bases separating them. Germline V gives CDR1 SGHNT, CDR2 YYREEE (reference sequence). The CDR3 is 12 residues long. CDR3: CASSFEANEQYF. DNA for the CDR3: TGTGCCAGCAGCTTTGAGGCGAATGAGCAGTACTTC.

V gene TRBV7-2 combines with J gene TRBJ2-3, with a possible D match to TRBD1 (6 bases). The CDR3 contains 16 residues. V was pared by 2 bases and J by 2 bases, with 14 bases between. CDR1 is SGHTA, CDR2 FQGNSA, per germline. CDR3 nucleotide sequence: TGTGCCAGCAGCTTAAGGGGGTCAGGGTTCACAGATACGCAGTATTTT. It is translated as CASSLRGSGFTDTQYF.